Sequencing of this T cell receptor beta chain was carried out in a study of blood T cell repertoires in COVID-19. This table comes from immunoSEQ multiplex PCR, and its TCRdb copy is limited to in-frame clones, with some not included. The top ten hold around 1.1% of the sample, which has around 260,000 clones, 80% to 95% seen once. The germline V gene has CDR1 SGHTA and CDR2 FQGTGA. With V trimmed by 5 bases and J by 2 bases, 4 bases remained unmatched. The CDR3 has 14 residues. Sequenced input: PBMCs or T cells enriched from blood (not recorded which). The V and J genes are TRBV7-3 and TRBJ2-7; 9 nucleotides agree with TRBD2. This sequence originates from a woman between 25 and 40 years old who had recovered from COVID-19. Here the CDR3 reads CASSPSGEAYEQYF. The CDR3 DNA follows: TGTGCCAGCAGCCCTAGCGGGGAAGCCTACGAGCAGTACTTC. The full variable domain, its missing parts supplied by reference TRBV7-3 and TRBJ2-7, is GAGVSQTPSNKVTEKGKYVELRCDPISGHTALYWYRQSLGQGPEFLIYFQGTGAADDSGLPNDRFFAVRPEGSVSTLKIQRTERGDSAVYLCASSPSGEAYEQYFGPGTRLTVT.